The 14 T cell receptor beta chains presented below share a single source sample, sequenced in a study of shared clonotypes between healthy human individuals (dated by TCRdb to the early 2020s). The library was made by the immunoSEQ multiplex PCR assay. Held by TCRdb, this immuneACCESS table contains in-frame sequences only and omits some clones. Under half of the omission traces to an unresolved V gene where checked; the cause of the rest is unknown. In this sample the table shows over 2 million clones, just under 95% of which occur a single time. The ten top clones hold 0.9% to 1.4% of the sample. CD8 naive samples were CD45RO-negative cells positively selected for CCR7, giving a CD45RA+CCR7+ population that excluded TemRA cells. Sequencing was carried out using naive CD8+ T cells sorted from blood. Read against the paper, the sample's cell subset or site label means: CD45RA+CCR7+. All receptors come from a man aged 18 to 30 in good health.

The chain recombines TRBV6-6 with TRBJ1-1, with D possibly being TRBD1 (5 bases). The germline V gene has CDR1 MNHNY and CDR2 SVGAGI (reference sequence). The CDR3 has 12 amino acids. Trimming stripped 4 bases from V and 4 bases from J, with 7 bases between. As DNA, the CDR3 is TGTGCCAGCAGTTTAGGGGTCACTGAAGCTTTCTTT. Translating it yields CASSLGVTEAFF.

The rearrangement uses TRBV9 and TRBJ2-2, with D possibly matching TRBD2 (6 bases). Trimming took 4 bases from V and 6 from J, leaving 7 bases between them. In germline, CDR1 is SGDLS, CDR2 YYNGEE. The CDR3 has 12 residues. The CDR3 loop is CASSTGAGELFF. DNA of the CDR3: TGTGCCAGCAGCACGGGGGCCGGGGAGCTGTTTTTT. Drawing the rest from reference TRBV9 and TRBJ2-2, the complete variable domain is DSGVTQTPKHLITATGQRVTLRCSPRSGDLSVYWYQQSLDQGLQFLIQYYNGEERAKGNILERFSAQQFPDLHSELNLSSLELGDSALYFCASSTGAGELFFGEGSRLTVL.

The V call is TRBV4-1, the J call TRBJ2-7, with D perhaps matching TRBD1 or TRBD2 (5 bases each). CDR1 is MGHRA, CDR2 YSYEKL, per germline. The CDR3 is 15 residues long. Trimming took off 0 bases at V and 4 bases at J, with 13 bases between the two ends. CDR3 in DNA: TGCGCCAGCAGCCAAGATGGGGGACGGTATTACGAGCAGTACTTC. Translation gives CASSQDGGRYYEQYF.

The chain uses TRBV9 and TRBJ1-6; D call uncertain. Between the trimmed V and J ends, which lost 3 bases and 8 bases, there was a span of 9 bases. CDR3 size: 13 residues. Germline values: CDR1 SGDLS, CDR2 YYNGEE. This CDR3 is CASSANSDSPLHF. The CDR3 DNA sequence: TGTGCCAGCAGCGCTAACAGCGATTCACCCCTCCACTTT.

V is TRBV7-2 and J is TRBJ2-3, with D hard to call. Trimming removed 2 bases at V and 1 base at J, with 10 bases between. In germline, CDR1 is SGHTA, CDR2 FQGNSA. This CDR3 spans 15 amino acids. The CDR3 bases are TGTGCCAGCAGCTTAACCAGCGCGGGCACAGATACGCAGTATTTT. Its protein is CASSLTSAGTDTQYF.

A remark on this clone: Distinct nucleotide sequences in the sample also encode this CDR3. The CDR3 protein is CASSMGLLYEQYF. CDR3 in DNA: TGTGCCAGTAGTATGGGACTTTTATACGAGCAGTACTTC. The genes are TRBV19 and TRBJ2-7; D might be TRBD2 (6 bases). Trimming cost V 3 bases and J 4 bases, with 10 bases left between them. CDR1 and CDR2 (germline): LNHDA, SQIVND (reference sequence). The CDR3 totals 13 residues.

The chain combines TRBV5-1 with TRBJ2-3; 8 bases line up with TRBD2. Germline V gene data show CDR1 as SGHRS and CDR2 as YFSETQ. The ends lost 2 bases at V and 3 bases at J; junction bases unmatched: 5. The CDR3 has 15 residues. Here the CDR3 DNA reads TGCGCCAGCAGCTTCGAGCGGGAGTCGACAGATACGCAGTATTTT. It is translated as CASSFERESTDTQYF.

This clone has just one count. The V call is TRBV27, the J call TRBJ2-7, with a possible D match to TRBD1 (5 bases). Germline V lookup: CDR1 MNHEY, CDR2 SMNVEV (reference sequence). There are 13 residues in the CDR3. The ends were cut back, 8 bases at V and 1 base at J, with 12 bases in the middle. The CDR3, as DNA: TGTGCCAGCCTGCCCAGGGATTCCTACGAGCAGTACTTC. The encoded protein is CASLPRDSYEQYF.

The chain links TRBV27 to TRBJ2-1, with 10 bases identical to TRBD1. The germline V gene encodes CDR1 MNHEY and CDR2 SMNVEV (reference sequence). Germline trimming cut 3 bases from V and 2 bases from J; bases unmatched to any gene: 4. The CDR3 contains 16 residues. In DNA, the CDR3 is TGTGCCAGCAGTTTGGATGACAGGGGGCCCTACAATGAGCAGTTCTTC. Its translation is CASSLDDRGPYNEQFF.

The CDR3 loop is CASEGPTGNEQYF. The DNA for the CDR3 is TGTGCCAGCGAAGGACCTACGGGGAACGAGCAGTACTTC. V gene TRBV5-6 combines with J gene TRBJ2-7, with D possibly matching TRBD2 (5 bases). The germline CDR1 and CDR2 sequences are SGHDT and YYEEEE. This CDR3 region has 13 residues. V lost 7 bases and J 5 bases, leaving 16 bases between the germline ends. Full variable domain (rest looked up from reference TRBV5-6 and TRBJ2-7): DAGVTQSPTHLIKTRGQQVTLRCSPKSGHDTVSWYQQALGQGPQFIFQYYEEEERQRGNFPDRFSGHQFPNYSSELNVNALLLGDSALYLCASEGPTGNEQYFGPGTRLTVT.

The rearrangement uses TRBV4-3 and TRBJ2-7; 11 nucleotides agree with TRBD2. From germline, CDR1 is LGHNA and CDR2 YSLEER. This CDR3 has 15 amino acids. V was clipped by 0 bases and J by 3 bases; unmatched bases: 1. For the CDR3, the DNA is TGCGCCAGCAGCCAAGAAGGGACTAGCGGCTACGAGCAGTACTTC. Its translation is CASSQEGTSGYEQYF.

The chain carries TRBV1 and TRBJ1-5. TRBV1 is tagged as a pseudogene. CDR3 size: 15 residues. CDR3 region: CTSSQAGGRNQPQHF. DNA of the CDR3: TGCACCAGCAGCCAAGCGGGGGGCAGGAATCAGCCCCAGCATTTT.

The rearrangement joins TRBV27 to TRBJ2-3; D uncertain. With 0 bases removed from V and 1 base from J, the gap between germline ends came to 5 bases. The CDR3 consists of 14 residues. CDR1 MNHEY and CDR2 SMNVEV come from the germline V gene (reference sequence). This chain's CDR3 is CASSLSIGTDTQYF. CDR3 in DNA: TGTGCCAGCAGTTTATCGATCGGCACAGATACGCAGTATTTT.

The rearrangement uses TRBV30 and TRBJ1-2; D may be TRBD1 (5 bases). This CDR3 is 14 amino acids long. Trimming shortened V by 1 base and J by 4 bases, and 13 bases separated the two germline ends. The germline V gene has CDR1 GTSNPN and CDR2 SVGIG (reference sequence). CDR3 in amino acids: CAWSDPWGSYGYTF. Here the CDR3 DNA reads TGTGCCTGGAGTGACCCTTGGGGGAGCTATGGCTACACCTTC.